This T cell receptor (beta chain) derives from a study of T-cell memory formation after mild COVID-19. Overall study context: TCR clusters showed largely donor specificity.

Study-level points and caveats: Nothing confirmed that second-wave clones peaking on day 37 were specific for SARS-CoV-2.

In the case of this clonotype: Its antigen is not known.

TCRdb used MiXCR to reprocess the 5' RACE reads, holding one entry per CDR3 protein. The profile shows under 600,000 distinct CDR3 sequences, about 20% of them singletons. CDR1 and CDR2 from the germline V gene are SQVTM and ANQGSEA. The CDR3 is 15 residues long. The V end lost 4 bases, the J end lost 0 bases, and 15 bases lay between the germline ends. The TCR comes from an adult woman who had mild COVID-19 (a few samples of this study predate the infection). Cell type and time point are not known. The specimen was PBMCs or a T cell subset sorted from them (not recorded which). This sequence joins TRBV29-1 and TRBJ1-1; D may be TRBD1 (5 bases). CDR3 residues: CSVANYTGVNTEAFF. CDR3 DNA: TGCAGCGTTGCAAACTACACAGGAGTGAACACTGAAGCTTTCTTT. Full variable domain (rest looked up from reference TRBV29-1 and TRBJ1-1): SAVISQKPSRDICQRGTSLTIQCQVDSQVTMMFWYRQQPGQSLTLIATANQGSEATYESGFVIDKFPISRPNLTFSTLTVSNMSPEDSSIYLCSVANYTGVNTEAFFGQGTRLTVV.